Listed below are T cell receptor beta chains from one sample, sequenced in a study of cytomegalovirus exposure and HLA in healthy donors. This table comes from immunoSEQ multiplex PCR, and its TCRdb copy is limited to in-frame clones, with some not included. The sample has under 200,000 clones, around 75% seen once. What was sequenced was PBMCs. These receptors all stem from a male donor in good health and CMV-seronegative. Both conserved end residues are part of each CDR3. A D gene is named only where the DNA matches it firmly. Expanded clones are given a class, and other clones once, few, many or no size at all.

clone size,D gene,J gene,V gene,CDR3 DNA,CDR3 protein
NA,TRBD1,TRBJ1-4,TRBV5-1,TGCGCCAGCAGCTTGGATGGCAGGGGGCCTGAAAAACTGTTTTTT,CASSLDGRGPEKLFF
NA,NA,TRBJ1-5,TRBV19,TGTGCCAGTACCCTAACCACGAATCAGCCCCAGCATTTT,CASTLTTNQPQHF
NA,NA,TRBJ1-3,TRBV18,TGTGCCAGCTCAGCTTCGGGTGCGAGAAACACCATATATTTT,CASSASGARNTIYF
NA,TRBD1,TRBJ2-2,TRBV5-1,TGCGCCAGCAGCTTCCGGGACAGGGCAAATAACACCGGGGAGCTGTTTTTT,CASSFRDRANNTGELFF
NA,TRBD1,TRBJ2-2,TRBV11-2,TGTGCCAGCAGCATACAGGGGTTGGGCACCGGGGAGCTGTTTTTT,CASSIQGLGTGELFF
NA,TRBD2,TRBJ2-5,TRBV30,TGTGCCTGGAGCTCGGGACTAGCGGGGGAGACCCAGTACTTC,CAWSSGLAGETQYF
NA,NA,TRBJ2-1,TRBV7-9,TGTGCCAGCAGCTTAACCCGGGGTTCTACACATGAGCAGTTCTTC,CASSLTRGSTHEQFF
NA,TRBD2,TRBJ2-7,TRBV14,TGTGCCAGCAGCCAATTTTCAAGCGGGACCTACGAGCAGTACTTC,CASSQFSSGTYEQYF
NA,NA,TRBJ1-5,TRBV6-6,TGTGCCAGCAGTGCACAGGCTCAGCCCCAGCATTTT,CASSAQAQPQHF
NA,NA,TRBJ2-7,TRBV6-5,TGTGCCAGCAGTTATGGGTGGGAGAATAAGTACGGGCAGTACTTC,CASSYGWENKYGQYF
NA,TRBD1,TRBJ2-2,TRBV11-1,TGTGCCAGCAGCTTGCGGACAGGGGACACCGGGGAGCTGTTTTTT,CASSLRTGDTGELFF
NA,NA,TRBJ1-5,TRBV18,TGTGCCAGCTCACCGTCGGGGGAACAGCCCCAGCATTTT,CASSPSGEQPQHF
NA,NA,TRBJ2-7,TRBV21-1,TGTGCCAGCAGCAAAGTCCCCCAGGGTAGGGACGAGCAGTACTTC,CASSKVPQGRDEQYF
NA,NA,TRBJ1-1,TRBV6-5,TGTGCCAGCACCAACCCGGGGTCGGCTGAAGCTTTCTTT,CASTNPGSAEAFF
NA,NA,TRBJ1-1,TRBV11-2,TGTGCCAGCAGCTCCGGGACCAGGGGAACTGAAGCTTTCTTT,CASSSGTRGTEAFF
NA,NA,TRBJ2-5,TRBV6-5,TGTGCCAGCAGTCCCGGGATACAAGAGACCCAGTACTTC,CASSPGIQETQYF
NA,TRBD1,TRBJ2-7,TRBV10-2,TGCGCCAGCCGAAGATACAGGGGAACGACGGACGGGTACGAGCAGTACTTC,CASRRYRGTTDGYEQYF
NA,TRBD1,TRBJ1-1,TRBV30,TGTGCCTGGACCCGGGACAGGGCGAGTGTAGCTTTCTTT,CAWTRDRASVAFF
NA,NA,TRBJ1-6,TRBV18,TGTGCCAGCTCACCCCAGAATCAGGGGTTTGGTTCACCCCTCCACTTT,CASSPQNQGFGSPLHF
few,TRBD1,TRBJ2-7,TRBV5-5,TGTGCCAGCAGCTTGGAGAGGGACAGCAGCTACGAGCAGTACTTC,CASSLERDSSYEQYF
NA,TRBD2,TRBJ2-7,TRBV4-1,TGCGCCAGCAGCCAAGTGCCGGGGGGGAGCTCCTACGAGCAGTACTTC,CASSQVPGGSSYEQYF
NA,NA,TRBJ1-6,TRBV6-4,TGTGCCAGTTACAGGGATTCACCCCTCCACTTT,CASYRDSPLHF
NA,NA,TRBJ1-6,TRBV12-5,TGTGCTAGTGGTTTGAACAGGGAATACTCACCCCTCCACTTT,CASGLNREYSPLHF
NA,NA,TRBJ2-7,TRBV5-1,TGCGCCAGCAGCTTGGCCCCGGACACTAATTACGAGCAGTACTTC,CASSLAPDTNYEQYF
few,TRBD1,TRBJ1-6,TRBV6-6,TGTGCCAGCAGTCCGACAAGACAGGGGACGAATTCACCCCTCCACTTT,CASSPTRQGTNSPLHF
NA,NA,TRBJ1-5,TRBV4-1,TGCGCCAGCAGCCAAGTGGTACAGAGTAGCAATCAGCCCCAGCATTTT,CASSQVVQSSNQPQHF
NA,NA,TRBJ2-7,TRBV11-2,TGTGCCAGCACTAGAGCCGGGGTCGAGCAGTACTTC,CASTRAGVEQYF
once,TRBD2,TRBJ2-1,TRBV7-9,TGTGCCAGCAGCTTAGAGCGGGGGGGTTACAATGAGCAGTTCTTC,CASSLERGGYNEQFF
NA,TRBD2,TRBJ2-1,TRBV5-6,TGTGCCAGCAGCCTCGGGACTAGCCGAAAACCCTCCTACAATGAGCAGTTCTTC,CASSLGTSRKPSYNEQFF
NA,NA,TRBJ1-2,TRBV30,TGTGCCTGGGCTAGGGGAACTAACTATGGCTACACCTTC,CAWARGTNYGYTF
few,NA,TRBJ1-6,TRBV11-2,TGTGCCAGCAGCCTAAGTAATTCACCCCTCCACTTT,CASSLSNSPLHF
NA,TRBD1,TRBJ1-2,TRBV5-1,TGCGCCAGCAGCTTGGAAAAGGGGGCCATTAACTATGGCTACACCTTC,CASSLEKGAINYGYTF
NA,NA,TRBJ1-4,TRBV14,TGTGCCAGCAGCCAACTGGACAGCCATGAAAAACTGTTTTTT,CASSQLDSHEKLFF
NA,NA,TRBJ1-3,TRBV30,TGTGCCTGGAGTTATTTGGGGGGTCAGGGAAACACCATATATTTT,CAWSYLGGQGNTIYF
NA,NA,TRBJ1-2,TRBV6-6,TGTGCCAGCAGTTACTCAATTAGTGGCTACACCTTC,CASSYSISGYTF
NA,TRBD2,TRBJ2-5,TRBV29-1,TGCAGCGTTGTGGGGACTAGCGGGGGACAGACCCAGTACTTC,CSVVGTSGGQTQYF
NA,TRBD2,TRBJ2-7,TRBV5-1,TGCGCCAGCAGCTTGTCGGGGGGTAGGCAATCCTACGAGCAGTACTTC,CASSLSGGRQSYEQYF
few,NA,TRBJ1-2,TRBV15,TGTGCCACCAGCAGAGCCTGGACGGGATTGGGATATGGCTACACCTTC,CATSRAWTGLGYGYTF
NA,NA,TRBJ2-7,TRBV7-6,TGTGCCAGCAGCCCTAGCGGCTCCGGACAGGGCTTCTACGAGCAGTACTTC,CASSPSGSGQGFYEQYF
NA,NA,TRBJ2-7,TRBV7-9,TGTGCCAGCAGCTCAGAATTACAGACCTACGAGCAGTACTTC,CASSSELQTYEQYF
NA,NA,TRBJ2-7,TRBV6-5,TGTGCCAGCAGTCCGAGGTGGCAGGGGGGCTACGAGCAGTACTTC,CASSPRWQGGYEQYF
once,TRBD2,TRBJ2-2,TRBV15,TGTGCCACCAGTAAAGGACTAGCGGGGGGGGCCGGGGAGCTGTTTTTT,CATSKGLAGGAGELFF
NA,NA,TRBJ1-2,TRBV7-2,TGTGCCAGCAGCTTAGATGGGGGCACCCGGGTGGGCTATGGCTACACCTTC,CASSLDGGTRVGYGYTF
NA,NA,TRBJ1-1,TRBV11-1,TGTGCCAGCAGCCCCCTGCTGGGCCAGGGGACTGAAGCTTTCTTT,CASSPLLGQGTEAFF
NA,TRBD1,TRBJ2-3,TRBV2,TGTGCCAGCAGCCTCGACAGGGCTGGCGGGACAGATACGCAGTATTTT,CASSLDRAGGTDTQYF